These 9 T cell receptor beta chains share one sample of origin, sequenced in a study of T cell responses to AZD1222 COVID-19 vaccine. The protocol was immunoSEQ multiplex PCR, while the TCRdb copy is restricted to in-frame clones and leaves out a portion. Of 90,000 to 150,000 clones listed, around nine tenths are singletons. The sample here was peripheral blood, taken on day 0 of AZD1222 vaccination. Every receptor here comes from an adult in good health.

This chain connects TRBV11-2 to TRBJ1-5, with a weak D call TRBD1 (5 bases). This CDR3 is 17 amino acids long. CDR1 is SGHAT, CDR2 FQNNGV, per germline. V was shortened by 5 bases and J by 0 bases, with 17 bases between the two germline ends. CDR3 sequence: CASSPSSGTHSNQPQHF. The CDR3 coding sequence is TGTGCCAGCAGCCCCTCCTCCGGGACCCATAGCAATCAGCCCCAGCATTTT.

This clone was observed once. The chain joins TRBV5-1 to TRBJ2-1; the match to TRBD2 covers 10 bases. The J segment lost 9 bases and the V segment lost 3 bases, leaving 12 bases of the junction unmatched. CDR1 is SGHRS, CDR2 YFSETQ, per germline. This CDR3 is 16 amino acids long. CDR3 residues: CASSSQASGSDTEQFF. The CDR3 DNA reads TGCGCCAGCAGCTCCCAAGCTAGCGGGAGTGATACTGAGCAGTTCTTC.

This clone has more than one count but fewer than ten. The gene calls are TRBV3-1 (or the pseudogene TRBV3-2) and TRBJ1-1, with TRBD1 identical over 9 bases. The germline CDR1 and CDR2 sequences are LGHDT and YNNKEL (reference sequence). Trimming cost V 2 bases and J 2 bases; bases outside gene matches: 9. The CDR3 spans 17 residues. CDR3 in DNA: TGTGCCAGCAGCCAACTCTGGACAGGGGTGCCAAACACTGAAGCTTTCTTT. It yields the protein CASSQLWTGVPNTEAFF.

The CDR3 reads CAWPGTRRDTQYF. The DNA of the CDR3 is TGTGCCTGGCCCGGGACGCGTAGGGATACGCAGTATTTT. The gene calls are TRBV30 and TRBJ2-3, with D perhaps given as TRBD1 or TRBD2 (5 bases each). The length of the CDR3 is 13 residues. V lost 5 bases to trimming and J lost 6 bases, with 15 bases between them. Germline assignment: CDR1 GTSNPN and CDR2 SVGIG (reference sequence).

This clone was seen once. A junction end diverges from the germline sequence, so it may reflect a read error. The CDR3, as DNA: TGTGCCAGCACCTTGAGGACTAGCGGGAGCAATGAGCAGTTCTTC. It encodes CASTLRTSGSNEQFF. This chain joins TRBV5-4 and TRBJ2-1, with 13 nucleotides matching TRBD2. The CDR3 extends over 15 amino acids. Looked up from germline, CDR1 is SGHNT and CDR2 is YYREEE (reference sequence).

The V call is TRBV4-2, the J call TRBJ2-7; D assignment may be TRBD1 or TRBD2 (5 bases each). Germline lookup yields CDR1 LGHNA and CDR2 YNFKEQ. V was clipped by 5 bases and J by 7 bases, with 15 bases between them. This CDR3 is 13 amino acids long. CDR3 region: CASSSGQTGEQYF. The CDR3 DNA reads TGTGCCAGCAGCTCCGGACAAACGGGAGAGCAGTACTTC.

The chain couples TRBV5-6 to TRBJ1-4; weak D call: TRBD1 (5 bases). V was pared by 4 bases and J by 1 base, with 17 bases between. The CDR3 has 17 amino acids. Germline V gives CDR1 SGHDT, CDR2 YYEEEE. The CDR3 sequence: CASSPIGGVGTNEKLFF. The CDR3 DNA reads TGTGCCAGCAGCCCCATCGGGGGGGTAGGAACTAATGAAAAACTGTTTTTT.

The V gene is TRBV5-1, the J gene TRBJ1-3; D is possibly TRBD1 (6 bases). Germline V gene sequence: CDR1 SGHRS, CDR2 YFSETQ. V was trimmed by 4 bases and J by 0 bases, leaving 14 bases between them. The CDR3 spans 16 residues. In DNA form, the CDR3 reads TGCGCCAGCAGCCTGGGACAAAGCAGCTCTGGAAACACCATATATTTT. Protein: CASSLGQSSSGNTIYF. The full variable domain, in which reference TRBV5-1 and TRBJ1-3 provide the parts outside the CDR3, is KAGVTQTPRYLIKTRGQQVTLSCSPISGHRSVSWYQQTPGQGLQFLFEYFSETQRNKGNFPGRFSGRQFSNSRSEMNVSTLELGDSALYLCASSLGQSSSGNTIYFGEGSWLTVV.

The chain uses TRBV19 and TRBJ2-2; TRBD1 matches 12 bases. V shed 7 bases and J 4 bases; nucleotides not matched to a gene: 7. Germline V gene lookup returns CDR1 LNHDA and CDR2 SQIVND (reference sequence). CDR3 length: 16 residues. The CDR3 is CASTRGTGGFTGELFF. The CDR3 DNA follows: TGTGCCAGTACCCGGGGGACAGGGGGCTTCACCGGGGAGCTGTTTTTT.